This TCR beta chain is from a study of cytomegalovirus exposure and HLA in healthy donors. Trimming removed 5 bases from V and 8 bases from J, with 18 bases in between. The CDR3 spans 14 residues. Germline CDR1 reads SEHNR; CDR2 reads FQNEAQ (reference sequence). Profiled with immunoSEQ multiplex PCR; TCRdb holds only in-frame clones, not every one. The data show about 73,000 clones, roughly 96% seen once. This clone was seen just once. The chain carries TRBV7-9 and TRBJ1-1, with D hard to call. The sequencing sample was made of PBMCs. The clonotype comes from a young man in good health and CMV-seronegative. The CDR3 nucleotides read TGTGCCAGCAGCCCTTCAGGAGCGGGCTGGGAAGCTTTCTTT. Residues: CASSPSGAGWEAFF.